Given below is one T cell receptor (beta chain) in context. What it recognizes is unknown. Germline V CDR1 and CDR2: SGDLS, YYNGEE. The CDR3 length is 15 residues. V lost 0 bases, J lost 2 bases, and 4 bases stayed unmatched. The protocol was immunoSEQ multiplex PCR, while the TCRdb copy is restricted to in-frame clones and leaves out a portion. The sample has roughly 42,000 clones, about 89% seen once. This record belongs to a study of PD-L1 blockade in urothelial cancer. Study in general: Anywhere from 0 to 3 prior chemotherapy regimens had been received by patients. Blood was tested 3 weeks (second dose) and 6 weeks into treatment.

The study, taken as a whole, reports: Larger 3-week expansion of tumor-associated blood clones was seen in durable-benefit patients. Below-median blood TCR clonality before treatment forecast better survival.

Stated time point: peripheral blood 6 weeks after treatment start. This TCR was sampled from a man between 65 and 79 years old with urothelial cancer. The rearrangement links TRBV9 to TRBJ2-7, with 8 positions matching TRBD1. Material: PBMCs, obtained around atezolizumab (anti-PD-L1) treatment. The CDR3 coding sequence is TGTGCCAGCAGCGTAGGACCGGGACAGGCCTACGAGCAGTACTTC. Residues: CASSVGPGQAYEQYF.